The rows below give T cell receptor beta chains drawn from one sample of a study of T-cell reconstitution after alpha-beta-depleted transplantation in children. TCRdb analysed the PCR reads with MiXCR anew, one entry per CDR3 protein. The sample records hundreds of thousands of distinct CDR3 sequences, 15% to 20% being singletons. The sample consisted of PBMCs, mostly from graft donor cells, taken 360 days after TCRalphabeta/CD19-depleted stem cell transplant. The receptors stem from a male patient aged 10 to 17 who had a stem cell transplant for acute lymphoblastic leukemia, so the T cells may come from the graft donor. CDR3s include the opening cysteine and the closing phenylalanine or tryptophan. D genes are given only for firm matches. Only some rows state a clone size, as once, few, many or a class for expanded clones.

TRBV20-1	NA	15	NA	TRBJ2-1	CSARRRGFPDNEQFF	TGCAGTGCTAGAAGGAGGGGTTTCCCCGACAATGAGCAGTTCTTC
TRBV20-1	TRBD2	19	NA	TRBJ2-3	CSAPSPGLGLAGPTDTQYF	TGCAGTGCTCCGTCCCCGGGTCTCGGACTAGCGGGGCCCACAGATACGCAGTATTTT
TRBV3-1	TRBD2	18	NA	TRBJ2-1	CASSRTLILAGTYNEQFF	TGTGCCAGCAGCAGGACCCTTATACTAGCGGGGACCTACAATGAGCAGTTCTTC
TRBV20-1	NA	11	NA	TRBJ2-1	CSASNRLEQFF	TGCAGTGCTTCGAACCGATTGGAGCAGTTCTTC
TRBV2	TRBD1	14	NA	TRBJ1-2	CASRPPGGVYGYTF	TGTGCCAGCAGGCCCCCAGGGGGAGTCTATGGCTACACCTTC
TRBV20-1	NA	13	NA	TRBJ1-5	CSARGTADQPQHF	TGCAGTGCTAGAGGAACAGCGGATCAGCCCCAGCATTTT
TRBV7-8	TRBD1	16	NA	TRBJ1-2	CASSLREQTGLHGYTF	TGTGCCAGCAGCTTACGCGAGCAGACAGGGTTGCATGGCTACACCTTC
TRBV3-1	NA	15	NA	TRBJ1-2	CASTPGAWGRNGYTF	TGTGCCAGCACCCCAGGGGCGTGGGGGAGGAATGGCTACACCTTC
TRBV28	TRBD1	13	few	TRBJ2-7	CASNLQGAYEQYF	TGTGCCAGCAACCTACAGGGGGCCTACGAGCAGTACTTC
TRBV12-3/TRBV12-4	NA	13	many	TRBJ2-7	CASSLEDSYEQYF	TGTGCCAGCAGTTTAGAGGACTCCTACGAGCAGTACTTC
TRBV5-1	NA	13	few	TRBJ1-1	CATPTRLNTEAFF	TGCGCCACCCCAACTAGACTGAACACTGAAGCTTTCTTT
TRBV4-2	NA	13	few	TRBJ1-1	CASSQGGHTEAFF	TGTGCCAGCAGCCAAGGTGGGCACACTGAAGCTTTCTTT
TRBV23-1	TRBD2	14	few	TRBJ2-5	CASSQSAGGETQYF	TGCGCCAGCAGTCAATCTGCGGGAGGGGAGACCCAGTACTTC
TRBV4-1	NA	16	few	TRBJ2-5	CASSQGRGGPQETQYF	TGCGCCAGCAGCCAAGGGAGAGGGGGGCCTCAAGAGACCCAGTACTTC
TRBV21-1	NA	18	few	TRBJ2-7	CASSYPLPGTGRGYEQYF	TGTGCCAGCAGCTACCCCCTACCCGGGACAGGAAGGGGTTACGAGCAGTACTTC
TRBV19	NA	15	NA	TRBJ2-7	CASSTDSRSSYEQYF	TGTGCCAGTAGTACGGACAGCCGATCCTCCTACGAGCAGTACTTC
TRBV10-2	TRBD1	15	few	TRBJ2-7	CANGRGTGGSYEQYF	TGCGCCAACGGACGTGGGACAGGGGGCTCCTACGAGCAGTACTTC
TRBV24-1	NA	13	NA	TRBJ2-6	CATRASGANVLTF	TGTGCCACCAGGGCCTCTGGGGCCAACGTCCTGACTTTC
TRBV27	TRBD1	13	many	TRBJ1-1	CASKGQENTEAFF	TGTGCCAGCAAAGGACAGGAGAACACTGAAGCTTTCTTT
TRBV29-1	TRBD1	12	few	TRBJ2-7	CSFGTGGYEQYF	TGCAGCTTCGGGACAGGGGGCTACGAGCAGTACTTC
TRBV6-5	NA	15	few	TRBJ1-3	CASSHRAYSGNTIYF	TGTGCCAGCAGTCACCGGGCCTACTCTGGAAACACCATATATTTT
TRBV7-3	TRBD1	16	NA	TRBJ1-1	CASSPGQGVKHTEAFF	TGTGCCAGCAGCCCAGGACAGGGGGTGAAGCACACTGAAGCTTTCTTT
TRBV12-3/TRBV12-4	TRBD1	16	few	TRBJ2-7	CASRPQAGTGVYEQYF	TGTGCCAGCAGGCCTCAGGCCGGGACAGGGGTCTACGAGCAGTACTTC
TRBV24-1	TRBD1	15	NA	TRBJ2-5	CATSDTRTGRETQYF	TGTGCCACCAGTGATACGCGGACAGGGAGGGAGACCCAGTACTTC
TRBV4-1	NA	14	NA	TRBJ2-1	CASSNQGSSNEQFF	TGCGCCAGCAGCAACCAGGGTTCTAGTAATGAGCAGTTCTTC
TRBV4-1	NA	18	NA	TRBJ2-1	CASSQVKRLVETYNEQFF	TGCGCCAGCAGCCAAGTGAAAAGGTTGGTAGAAACCTACAATGAGCAGTTCTTC
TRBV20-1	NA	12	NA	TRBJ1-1	CSASIQSNEAFF	TGCAGTGCTAGTATTCAGTCGAACGAAGCTTTCTTT
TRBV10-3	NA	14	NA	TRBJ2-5	CAIREGTSQETQYF	TGTGCCATCAGGGAAGGGACTTCTCAAGAGACCCAGTACTTC
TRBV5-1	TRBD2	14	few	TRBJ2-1	CASSTSGRANEQFF	TGCGCCAGCAGTACTAGCGGGAGGGCCAATGAGCAGTTCTTC
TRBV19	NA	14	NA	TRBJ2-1	CASSTLAVWNEQFF	TGTGCCAGTAGTACCCTAGCAGTTTGGAATGAGCAGTTCTTC
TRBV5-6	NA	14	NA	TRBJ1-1	CASSLHSLAAEAFF	TGTGCCAGCAGCTTGCATAGTTTGGCAGCGGAAGCTTTCTTT
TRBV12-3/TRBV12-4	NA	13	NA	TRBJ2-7	CASSLAGGQEQYF	TGTGCCAGCAGTTTAGCCGGAGGACAGGAGCAGTACTTC
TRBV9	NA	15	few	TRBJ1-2	CASSAQTGTGYGYTF	TGTGCCAGCAGCGCGCAGACAGGAACGGGATATGGCTACACCTTC
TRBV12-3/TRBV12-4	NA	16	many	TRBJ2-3	CASSATGTVHTDTQYF	TGTGCCAGCAGTGCTACCGGGACGGTGCACACAGATACGCAGTATTTT
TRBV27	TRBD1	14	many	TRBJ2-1	CASSFRDSDDEQFF	TGTGCCAGCAGTTTCCGGGACAGTGACGATGAGCAGTTCTTC
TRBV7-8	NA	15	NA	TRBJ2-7	CASSQPRAGTYEQYF	TGTGCCAGCAGCCAACCCCGGGCCGGTACCTACGAGCAGTACTTC
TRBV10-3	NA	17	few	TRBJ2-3	CAISESGQGGPTDTQYF	TGTGCCATCAGTGAGTCTGGACAGGGAGGGCCCACAGATACGCAGTATTTT
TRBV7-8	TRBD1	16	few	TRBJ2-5	CASSLGQGLRAETQYF	TGTGCCAGCAGCTTAGGACAGGGCCTCAGAGCAGAGACCCAGTACTTC
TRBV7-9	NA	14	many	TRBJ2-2	CASSLRANTGELFF	TGTGCCAGCAGCCTGCGGGCGAACACCGGGGAGCTGTTTTTT
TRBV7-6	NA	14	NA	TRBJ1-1	CASSLGGTATEAFF	TGTGCCAGCAGCTTAGGTGGGACGGCCACTGAAGCTTTCTTT
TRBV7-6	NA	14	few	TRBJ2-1	CASSLLLESNEQFF	TGTGCCAGCAGCTTACTACTAGAGTCCAATGAGCAGTTCTTC
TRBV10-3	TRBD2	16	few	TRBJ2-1	CAISDSTGLAGFEQFF	TGTGCCATCAGTGACTCCACGGGACTAGCGGGATTTGAGCAGTTCTTC
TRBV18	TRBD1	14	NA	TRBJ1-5	CASSSGQVNQPQHF	TGTGCCAGCTCATCGGGACAGGTCAATCAGCCCCAGCATTTT
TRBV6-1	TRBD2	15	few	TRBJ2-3	CASQGLAGYPDTQYF	TGTGCCAGCCAGGGACTAGCGGGATATCCAGATACGCAGTATTTT
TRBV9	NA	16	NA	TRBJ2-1	CASSRKQGPGYNEQFF	TGTGCCAGCAGCCGCAAACAGGGCCCGGGGTACAATGAGCAGTTCTTC
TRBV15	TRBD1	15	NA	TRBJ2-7	CATSQAGTGTYEQYF	TGTGCCACCAGTCAGGCCGGGACAGGGACCTACGAGCAGTACTTC
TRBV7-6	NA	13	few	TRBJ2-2	CASSLYSTGELFF	TGTGCCAGCAGCTTATACTCGACCGGGGAGCTGTTTTTT
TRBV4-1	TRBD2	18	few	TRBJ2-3	CASSQWRASGKYTDTQYF	TGCGCCAGCAGCCAATGGAGGGCTAGCGGGAAATACACAGATACGCAGTATTTT
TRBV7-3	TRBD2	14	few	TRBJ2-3	CASSSSGSSDTQYF	TGTGCCAGCAGCTCAAGCGGGAGCTCAGATACGCAGTATTTT
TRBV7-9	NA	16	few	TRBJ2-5	CASSFSTPRLEETQYF	TGTGCCAGCAGCTTTTCCACCCCTAGATTGGAAGAGACCCAGTACTTC
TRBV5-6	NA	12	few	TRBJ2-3	CASSFQGDEEYF	TGTGCCAGCAGCTTCCAGGGAGATGAGGAGTATTTT
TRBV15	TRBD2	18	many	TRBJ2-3	CATSRGQGLAPPQYTQYF	TGTGCCACCAGCAGAGGCCAGGGACTAGCGCCCCCTCAATATACGCAGTATTTT